Sequencing of this TCR beta chain was carried out in a study of technical replicates of blood from a few donors. The assay was immunoSEQ multiplex PCR, and TCRdb's table has in-frame clones only and misses some. In the table there are more than 65,000 clones, over 85% of which are singletons. The TCR originated in a human donor in good health. The source material was T cells isolated from PBMCs.

CDR3 in amino acids: CASRNRDRLHGYTF. In DNA form, the CDR3 reads TGTGCCAGTAGGAACAGGGATAGACTCCATGGCTACACCTTC. The chain combines TRBV19 with TRBJ1-2, with D possibly TRBD1 on 6 matching bases. The CDR3 length is 14 residues. Germline values: CDR1 LNHDA, CDR2 SQIVND (reference sequence). Trimming shortened V by 6 bases and J by 6 bases, and 17 bases separated the two germline ends. Full variable domain (outside the CDR3, taken from reference TRBV19 and TRBJ1-2): DGGITQSPKYLFRKEGQNVTLSCEQNLNHDAMYWYRQDPGQGLRLIYYSQIVNDFQKGDIAEGYSVSREKKESFPLTVTSAQKNPTAFYLCASRNRDRLHGYTFGSGTRLTVV.